One and the same sample provided the 16 T cell receptor beta chains below, sequenced in a study of blood T cell repertoires in COVID-19. Data came from immunoSEQ multiplex PCR; TCRdb stores just in-frame clones and leaves some out. Among some 150,000 clones listed, around 81% were seen once. The sample consisted of peripheral blood. These receptors came from a human donor with acute or convalescent COVID-19. The donor label of this sample is uncertain.

The CDR3 nucleotides are TGTGCGACGACAGTATCTGGGGCCAACGTCCTGACTTTC. Translating gives CATTVSGANVLTF. V and J are TRBV30 and TRBJ2-6, with D possibly being TRBD1 (5 bases). From germline, CDR1 is GTSNPN and CDR2 SVGIG (reference sequence). This CDR3 is built from 13 residues.

V and J are TRBV5-1 and TRBJ2-2; 7 bases align to TRBD1. The trim removed 0 bases at V and 5 bases at J, leaving 7 bases unmatched. Germline V gene lookup returns CDR1 SGHRS and CDR2 YFSETQ. CDR3 length equals 16 residues. CDR3: CASSLELTGVTGELFF. CDR3 nucleotide sequence: TGCGCCAGCAGCTTGGAACTAACAGGGGTGACCGGGGAGCTGTTTTTT.

This chain connects TRBV18 to TRBJ2-1, with 14 nucleotides matching TRBD2. The ends lost 4 bases at V and 7 bases at J; junction bases unmatched: 9. Germline CDR1 reads KGHSH; CDR2 reads LQKENI. The CDR3 runs 17 residues. CDR3 loop: CASSQTSGRANLNEQFF. For the CDR3, the DNA is TGTGCCAGCTCACAGACTAGCGGGAGGGCCAATCTGAATGAGCAGTTCTTC.

The chain joins TRBV9 to TRBJ2-1; 8 bases are shared with TRBD1. The CDR3 loop spans 18 amino acids. Looked up from germline, CDR1 is SGDLS and CDR2 is YYNGEE. The trim removed 0 bases at V and 0 bases at J, leaving 8 bases unmatched. CDR3 nucleotide sequence: TGTGCCAGCAGCGTAGTGGGGACAGGCCCCCTCTCCTACAATGAGCAGTTCTTC. Translating gives CASSVVGTGPLSYNEQFF.

There are a few counts of this clone. J is TRBJ2-7 and V is TRBV5-1; D unclear. Trimming removed 4 bases from V and 0 bases from J, with 11 bases in between. The CDR3 runs to 14 residues. The germline V gene encodes CDR1 SGHRS and CDR2 YFSETQ. The DNA of the CDR3 is TGCGCCAGCAGCCGAACAGTGGACTCCTACGAGCAGTACTTC. Its translation: CASSRTVDSYEQYF.

V and J are TRBV6-6 and TRBJ1-5; possibly TRBD1 for D (6 bases). Trimming took 6 bases from V and 5 from J, leaving 11 bases between them. Germline CDR1 reads MNHNY; CDR2 reads SVGAGI (reference sequence). This CDR3 region has 13 residues. The CDR3 DNA reads TGTGCCAGCAGACAGGGAATCGATCAGCCCCAGCATTTT. Translation: CASRQGIDQPQHF.

The chain combines TRBV18 with TRBJ1-6; maybe TRBD1 (5 bases). Trimming shortened V by 3 bases and J by 4 bases, and 13 bases separated the two germline ends. This CDR3 has 16 amino acids. Germline V gives CDR1 KGHSH, CDR2 LQKENI. The CDR3 region is CASSPLQGEYNSPLHF. The CDR3 nucleotides are TGTGCCAGCTCACCCTTACAAGGGGAATATAATTCACCCCTCCACTTT.

CDR3 sequence (DNA): TGTGCCTGGAGTGCAGGGAACCAAGAGACCCAGTACTTC. Translation gives CAWSAGNQETQYF. This rearrangement joins TRBV30 to TRBJ2-5; possible D gene TRBD1, 5 bases. Germline CDR1 GTSNPN, CDR2 SVGIG (reference sequence). The CDR3 has 13 amino acids. Trimming left V 1 base short and J 0 bases short, with 6 bases between.

The chain joins TRBV18 to TRBJ2-5, with 7 bases aligning to TRBD1. The CDR3 has 14 residues. V lost 2 bases to trimming and J lost 1 base; unmatched junction nucleotides: 1. The germline CDR1 and CDR2 sequences are KGHSH and LQKENI. DNA for the CDR3: TGTGCCAGCTCACCATGGACAGGCCAAGAGACCCAGTACTTC. Translation gives CASSPWTGQETQYF.

The chain has TRBV19 and TRBJ2-7; tentatively, D is TRBD1 (6 bases). CDR1 is LNHDA and CDR2 is SQIVND in the germline V gene (reference sequence). Trimming took 7 bases from V and 1 from J, leaving 11 bases between them. CDR3 length: 13 residues. The CDR3 DNA follows: TGTGCCAGTACCCCCACAGGGTCCTACGAGCAGTACTTC. Its translation is CASTPTGSYEQYF.

The chain employs TRBV5-1 and TRBJ1-1; TRBD1 is a possible D gene (6 bases). Trimming cost V 5 bases and J 0 bases, with 14 bases left between them. This CDR3 comprises 15 residues. Germline V gene lookup returns CDR1 SGHRS and CDR2 YFSETQ. CDR3 amino acids: CASSPLGQMNTEAFF. CDR3 coding DNA: TGCGCCAGCAGTCCCCTCGGACAGATGAACACTGAAGCTTTCTTT.

This chain connects TRBV12-3 or TRBV12-4 to TRBJ1-2; D gene unclear. The CDR3 is 12 residues long. Trimming stripped 5 bases from V and 8 bases from J, with 12 bases between. CDR3 in DNA: TGTGCCAGCAGTCCCGCCCCTAAAGGCTACACCTTC. Translation: CASSPAPKGYTF.

The J gene is TRBJ1-6, the V gene TRBV19, with D hard to call. Deletions cut 0 bases from V and 9 bases from J, with 6 bases between. The V gene's germline CDR1 is LNHDA and CDR2 SQIVND (reference sequence). This CDR3 spans 13 amino acids. CDR3: CASSIEDFSPLHF. The CDR3 DNA follows: TGTGCCAGTAGTATAGAGGACTTTTCACCCCTCCACTTT. Together with reference TRBV19 and TRBJ1-6, the CDR3 gives the full variable domain: DGGITQSPKYLFRKEGQNVTLSCEQNLNHDAMYWYRQDPGQGLRLIYYSQIVNDFQKGDIAEGYSVSREKKESFPLTVTSAQKNPTAFYLCASSIEDFSPLHFGNGTRLTVT.

The chain links TRBV9 to TRBJ2-5, with a possible D match to TRBD2 (7 bases). Trimming left V 3 bases short and J 5 bases short, with 17 bases between. The CDR3 contains 15 residues. CDR1 is SGDLS and CDR2 is YYNGEE in the germline V gene. The CDR3: CASSEGGGAGETQYF. For the CDR3, the DNA is TGTGCCAGCAGCGAGGGGGGGGGCGCCGGGGAGACCCAGTACTTC.

This clone has a handful of counts. J is TRBJ2-7 and V is TRBV18; 13 positions agree with TRBD2. In germline, CDR1 is KGHSH, CDR2 LQKENI. The CDR3 is made up of 17 amino acids. V lost 4 bases to trimming and J lost 3 bases; unmatched junction nucleotides: 9. This chain's CDR3 is CASSLTGTSGIHYEQYF. The DNA of the CDR3 is TGTGCCAGCTCACTCACCGGGACTAGCGGGATCCACTACGAGCAGTACTTC.

The V and J genes are TRBV24-1 and TRBJ2-3; 7 positions match TRBD2. Per the germline V gene, CDR1 is KGHDR and CDR2 is SFDVKD. J was trimmed by 4 bases and V by 3 bases; bases with no gene match: 6. This CDR3 has 15 amino acids. CDR3 DNA: TGTGCCACCAGTGATCCAGGGACTACCTCAGATACGCAGTATTTT. It yields the protein CATSDPGTTSDTQYF.